This T cell receptor beta chain was sequenced during a study of shared clonotypes between healthy human individuals. Overall study context: Plates per donor: three CD4 naive, three CD4 memory, two CD8 naive, one CD8 memory.

Germline V CDR1 and CDR2: SGDLS, YYNGEE. The CDR3 runs 13 residues. V dropped 2 bases and J dropped 3 bases, with 6 bases sitting between them. Samples underwent the assay at deep level. The data were produced by immunoSEQ multiplex PCR, yet TCRdb's version contains in-frame clones alone and is incomplete. Here the sample spans some 2 million clones, about 94% being singletons. As concerns this clone: Its antigen is still unknown. Other DNA sequences from this sample encode an identical CDR3 as well.

Study-wide results and limits: Memory subsets had estimated richness that was generally smaller than that of naive subsets.

CD45RO-negative, CCR7-selected cells formed the naive CD8 fraction, which excluded terminally differentiated effector memory CD45RA+ cells. The J gene is TRBJ2-1, the V gene TRBV9, with D unresolved. The clonotype originates from a man aged 18 to 29 in good health. Input material: naive CD8+ T cells sorted from blood. CDR3 protein: CASSVGVYNEQFF. The CDR3 bases are TGTGCCAGCAGCGTTGGAGTCTACAATGAGCAGTTCTTC.